This section outlines one T cell receptor beta chain sequence together with its context. The antigen remains unidentified. The data were taken from a study of Ad26.COV2.S vaccination and SARS-CoV-2 variants. General study results and limits: Vaccine recipients and placebo recipients showed similar non-spike TCR breadth.

Produced via immunoSEQ multiplex PCR; TCRdb's table is partial and in-frame only. The top ten hold 1.5% to 2% of the sample, which has approximately 410,000 clones, about 90% seen once. V shed 2 bases and J 2 bases; nucleotides not matched to a gene: 18. The CDR3 has 21 residues. Germline V lookup: CDR1 SGHRS, CDR2 YFSETQ. Treatment: over 15 received Ad26.COV2.S at low or high dose, single or two shots; about five received placebo; per-sample allocation not given. Material that was analyzed had been drawn on day 63 after the first vaccine or placebo injection. Expressing Wuhan-strain SARS-CoV-2 spike, an Ad26 vector served as the vaccine.

The gene calls are TRBV5-1 and TRBJ2-3, with 12 bases matching TRBD2. The sequences come from peripheral blood, collected in a trial of Ad26.COV2.S vaccine versus placebo. The origin of this receptor is a person between 18 and 65 years old who received the Ad26.COV2.S COVID-19 vaccine or a placebo. CDR3 nucleotide sequence: TGCGCCAGCAGCTTCCCCGACAGGGGGTCTAGCGGGGGGGCATACACAGATACGCAGTATTTT. It yields the protein CASSFPDRGSSGGAYTDTQYF.